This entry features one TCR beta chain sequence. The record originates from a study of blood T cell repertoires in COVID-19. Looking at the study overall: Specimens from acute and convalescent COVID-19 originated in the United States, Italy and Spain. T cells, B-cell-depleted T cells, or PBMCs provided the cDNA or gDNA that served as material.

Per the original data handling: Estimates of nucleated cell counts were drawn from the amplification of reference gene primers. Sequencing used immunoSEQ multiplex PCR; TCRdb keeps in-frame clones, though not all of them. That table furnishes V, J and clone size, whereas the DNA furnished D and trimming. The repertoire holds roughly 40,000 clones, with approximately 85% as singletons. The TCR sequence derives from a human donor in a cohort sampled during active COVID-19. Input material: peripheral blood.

CDR3 coding DNA: TGTGCCAGCAACGGACAGGGTCTCACAGATACGCAGTATTTT. Residues: CASNGQGLTDTQYF. The V and J genes are TRBV2 and TRBJ2-3; 8 bases align to TRBD1. This CDR3 is 14 amino acids long. Unmatched junction bases numbered 5, after V lost 7 bases and J lost 2 bases. The germline V gene encodes CDR1 SNHLY and CDR2 FYNNEI. The variable domain in full, with the rest retrieved from reference TRBV2 and TRBJ2-3, is EPEVTQTPSHQVTQMGQEVILRCVPISNHLYFYWYRQILGQKVEFLVSFYNNEISEKSEIFDDQFSVERPDGSNFTLKIRSTKLEDSAMYFCASNGQGLTDTQYFGPGTRLTVL.